The 21 T cell receptor beta chains listed next were all sequenced from one sample in a study of blood T cell repertoires in COVID-19. Using immunoSEQ multiplex PCR, the repertoire was profiled, and TCRdb retains in-frame clones only, with some absent. The data contain about 310,000 clones, around 87% of them seen just once; the ten biggest clones take up around 1%. The sequencing sample was made of peripheral blood. These receptors were taken from a middle-aged woman with COVID-19, enrolled during active disease.

The CDR3 nucleotides read TGTGCCAGCAGTATCCGGATGACAGGGGGGTCGCCGGGCTACACCTTC. It codes for CASSIRMTGGSPGYTF. The V gene is TRBV27, the J gene TRBJ1-2, with 9 bases fitting TRBD1. Looked up from germline, CDR1 is MNHEY and CDR2 is SMNVEV (reference sequence). The CDR3 is 16 residues long. J lost 8 bases, V lost 5 bases, and 15 bases had no gene match.

This clone was counted only a few times. The gene calls are TRBV27 and TRBJ1-6; TRBD1 matches at 7 bases. The CDR3 totals 14 residues. Trimming cost V 6 bases and J 7 bases; bases outside gene matches: 6. Germline V gene data show CDR1 as MNHEY and CDR2 as SMNVEV (reference sequence). CDR3 nucleotides: TGTGCCAGCAGGGGGCAGGGGGTAAATTCACCCCTCCACTTT. Translation gives CASRGQGVNSPLHF.

The chain combines TRBV10-3 with TRBJ2-7; D is unresolved. There are 13 residues in the CDR3. CDR1 is ENHRY and CDR2 is SYGVKD in the germline V gene. The ends were cut back, 3 bases at V and 5 bases at J, with 11 bases in the middle. CDR3 region: CAISDTTPHEQYF. The CDR3 DNA reads TGTGCCATCAGTGACACTACCCCCCACGAGCAGTACTTC.

This chain uses TRBV20-1 with TRBJ2-7; TRBD1 matches 12 bases. The germline V gene encodes CDR1 DFQATT and CDR2 SNEGSKA (reference sequence). The CDR3 is made up of 16 amino acids. Trimming at V came to 3 bases and at J to 1 base, leaving 7 bases not matched to a gene. In DNA form, the CDR3 reads TGCAGTGCTAGTTCCCCGGGACAGGGGGCTTCCTACGAGCAGTACTTC. Its translation: CSASSPGQGASYEQYF.

CDR3 bases: TGCGCCAGCAGCTTACGGGATTCTAATTCACCCCTCCACTTT. This codes for CASSLRDSNSPLHF. The gene calls are TRBV5-1 and TRBJ1-6; D is unclear. Germline CDR1 and CDR2: SGHRS and YFSETQ. This CDR3 is built from 14 residues. Trimming took off 2 bases at V and 6 bases at J, with 9 bases between the two ends. Complete variable domain (other parts from reference TRBV5-1 and TRBJ1-6): KAGVTQTPRYLIKTRGQQVTLSCSPISGHRSVSWYQQTPGQGLQFLFEYFSETQRNKGNFPGRFSGRQFSNSRSEMNVSTLELGDSALYLCASSLRDSNSPLHFGNGTRLTVT.

V is TRBV9 and J is TRBJ2-7; 13 bases are shared with TRBD2. This CDR3 has 18 amino acids. Trimming took 4 bases from V and 2 from J; bases not matched to a gene: 12. Germline V lookup: CDR1 SGDLS, CDR2 YYNGEE. CDR3 in DNA: TGTGCCAGCAGCCCGACCACTAGCGGGAGGGCCTCCCCCTACGAGCAGTACTTC. The encoded protein is CASSPTTSGRASPYEQYF.

The gene calls are TRBV6-2 or TRBV6-3 and TRBJ2-7, with a possible D match to TRBD1 (5 bases). Per germline, CDR1 MNHEY and CDR2 SVGEGT. Trimming removed 2 bases from V and 2 bases from J, with 19 bases in between. This CDR3 has 17 residues. The CDR3 here is CASSYTAGKGVTYEQYF. In DNA form, the CDR3 reads TGTGCCAGCAGTTACACGGCAGGGAAAGGGGTTACCTACGAGCAGTACTTC.

The genes are TRBV28 and TRBJ2-2; D might be TRBD1 (6 bases). The CDR3 is 14 amino acids. V lost 6 bases and J lost 5, with 13 bases in between. From germline, CDR1 is MDHEN and CDR2 SYDVKM. The CDR3 region has the DNA TGTGCCAGCAGGCCTGGGACACGGACCGGGGAGCTGTTTTTT. This encodes CASRPGTRTGELFF. The variable domain in full, completed from reference TRBV28 and TRBJ2-2, reads DVKVTQSSRYLVKRTGEKVFLECVQDMDHENMFWYRQDPGLGLRLIYFSYDVKMKEKGDIPEGYSVSREKKERFSLILESASTNQTSMYLCASRPGTRTGELFFGEGSRLTVL.

The chain couples TRBV7-2 to TRBJ2-5; D not resolved. CDR1 and CDR2 (germline): SGHTA, FQGNSA. Between the trimmed V and J ends, which lost 5 bases and 2 bases, there was a span of 3 bases. The CDR3 has 11 amino acids. The CDR3 spells CASSEQETQYF. The CDR3 coding sequence is TGTGCCAGCAGCGAGCAAGAGACCCAGTACTTC. Full variable domain (remainder filled in from reference TRBV7-2 and TRBJ2-5): GAGVSQSPSNKVTEKGKDVELRCDPISGHTALYWYRQSLGQGLEFLIYFQGNSAPDKSGLPSDRFSAERTGGSVSTLTIQRTQQEDSAVYLCASSEQETQYFGPGTRLLVL.

This rearrangement joins TRBV19 to TRBJ1-5, with D possibly matching TRBD1 (5 bases). V was clipped by 7 bases and J by 1 base, with 14 bases between them. This CDR3 comprises 15 residues. Germline V gives CDR1 LNHDA, CDR2 SQIVND (reference sequence). CDR3 sequence reads: CASTPTVPSNQPQHF. The CDR3 DNA reads TGTGCCAGTACCCCGACAGTACCGAGCAATCAGCCCCAGCATTTT.

This chain links TRBV18 with TRBJ1-6; D is ambiguous. Germline lookup yields CDR1 KGHSH and CDR2 LQKENI. Trimming cost V 6 bases and J 3 bases, with 9 bases left between them. The CDR3 totals 14 residues. CDR3 sequence: CASSGLGYNSPLHF. CDR3 coding DNA: TGTGCCAGCTCGGGCCTCGGCTATAATTCACCCCTCCACTTT.

The chain uses TRBV6-2 or TRBV6-3 and TRBJ2-1; D possibly corresponds to TRBD2 (6 bases). The CDR3 length is 14 residues. CDR1 is MNHEY, CDR2 SVGEGT, per germline. V lost 5 bases to trimming and J lost 7 bases, with 15 bases between them. The CDR3 coding sequence is TGTGCCAGCAGTCGACCTCGGGGGAGGAATGAGCAGTTCTTC. This gives the protein CASSRPRGRNEQFF.

The DNA for the CDR3 is TGTGCCAGCAGCTTGGTTGGCGGGAGCTCCTACGAGCAGTACTTC. Protein sequence: CASSLVGGSSYEQYF. V gene TRBV5-4 combines with J gene TRBJ2-7, with 7 bases aligning to TRBD2. V lost 0 bases to trimming and J lost 0 bases; unmatched junction nucleotides: 3. Germline-derived CDR1 and CDR2 are SGHNT and YYREEE (reference sequence). The CDR3 is made up of 15 amino acids.

The genes are TRBV24-1 and TRBJ2-3, with TRBD1 matching 8 bases. The CDR3 contains 15 residues. CDR1 is KGHDR and CDR2 is SFDVKD in the germline V gene. The trim removed 4 bases at V and 3 bases at J, leaving 5 bases unmatched. CDR3 nucleotide sequence: TGTGCCACCAGTGACACCAGGGGGCGGACAGATACGCAGTATTTT. As protein: CATSDTRGRTDTQYF.

This chain links TRBV6-6 with TRBJ2-1; D not resolved. Germline V gene sequence: CDR1 MNHNY, CDR2 SVGAGI (reference sequence). The CDR3 has 11 residues. The V end lost 6 bases, the J end lost 7 bases, and 7 bases lay between the germline ends. CDR3 nucleotide sequence: TGTGCCAGCAGCGGGTCGAATGAGCAGTTCTTC. Protein product: CASSGSNEQFF.

The rearrangement joins TRBV28 to TRBJ2-7; TRBD1 matches 7 bases. Germline CDR1 reads MDHEN; CDR2 reads SYDVKM. With V trimmed by 4 bases and J by 3 bases, 9 bases remained unmatched. The length of the CDR3 is 15 residues. Written as DNA, the CDR3 is TGTGCCAGCAGTTACAGCCCGGGACAGTTCTACGAGCAGTACTTC. It encodes CASSYSPGQFYEQYF.

This sequence joins TRBV6-2 or TRBV6-3 and TRBJ2-7; 11 bases are shared with TRBD1. The germline CDR1 and CDR2 sequences are MNHEY and SVGEGT. The CDR3 runs 16 residues. The V segment lost 0 bases and the J segment 2 bases; nucleotides outside the gene matches: 3. The CDR3 spells CASSYSLGQGAYEQYF. The CDR3 DNA follows: TGTGCCAGCAGTTACTCTCTGGGACAGGGGGCCTACGAGCAGTACTTC.

This clone was counted between two and nine times. The V call is TRBV7-9, the J call TRBJ2-7; TRBD2 might be the D (6 bases). The V and J ends lost 3 bases and 7 bases respectively, with 10 bases between them. The CDR3 covers 12 residues. Germline CDR1 and CDR2: SEHNR and FQNEAQ (reference sequence). CDR3 nucleotide sequence: TGTGCCAGCAGCTTCAGACGGGGGGAGCAGTACTTC. Its translation is CASSFRRGEQYF.

The rearrangement joins TRBV7-2 to TRBJ2-1, with TRBD2 identical over 7 bases. Germline values: CDR1 SGHTA, CDR2 FQGNSA. This CDR3 contains 15 residues. Germline trimming cut 3 bases from V and 4 bases from J; bases unmatched to any gene: 6. CDR3: CASSFKGGGYNEQFF. The CDR3 DNA sequence: TGTGCCAGCAGCTTCAAGGGCGGGGGATACAATGAGCAGTTCTTC.

This chain connects TRBV7-3 to TRBJ2-7, with 8 bases that match TRBD1. CDR3 length: 13 amino acids. CDR1 is SGHTA and CDR2 is FQGTGA in the germline V gene. After removal of 3 bases from V and 5 bases from J, the junction contained 3 bases not matched to a gene. In DNA form, the CDR3 reads TGTGCCAGCAGCTTGACAGGGGCCCACGAGCAGTACTTC. Translation: CASSLTGAHEQYF.

The chain has TRBV6-5 and TRBJ1-1; no clear D. CDR3 length equals 13 residues. The V end lost 8 bases, the J end lost 8 bases, and 18 bases lay between the germline ends. Looked up from germline, CDR1 is MNHEY and CDR2 is SVGAGI. The CDR3 is CASFPPAVEEAFF. CDR3 nucleotides: TGTGCCAGCTTTCCGCCCGCGGTGGAAGAAGCTTTCTTT.